The 26 T cell receptor delta chains below were found in one sample sequenced in a study of fetal and pediatric gammadelta thymocytes. TCRdb re-called the reads using CATT. The data hold about 1,200 delta-chain clones, with approximately 34% observed a single time. Sequencing was carried out using non-Vgamma9Vdelta2 gamma-delta T cells from the thymus. Subset noted: CD3+gammadeltaTCR+ thymocytes not co-expressing Vgamma9 and Vdelta2. These receptors were taken from a child who underwent cardiac surgery and was recorded as healthy.

To note about this clone: A read error is likely here: a far larger clone is one base away. The rearrangement links TRDV1 to TRDJ1, with 8 bases fitting TRDD2. The CDR3 extends over 18 amino acids. V was clipped by 10 bases and J by 0 bases; unmatched bases: 19. Germline CDR1 reads TSWWSYY; CDR2 reads QGS. This CDR3 reads CARAFLATRGAYTDKLIF. The CDR3 DNA sequence: TGTGCTCGGGCCTTCCTAGCTACTAGGGGAGCGTACACCGATAAACTCATCTTT.

The chain couples TRDV1 to TRDJ4, with D tentatively TRDD3 (5 bases). This CDR3 contains 19 residues. With 3 bases removed from V and 0 bases from J, the gap between germline ends came to 26 bases. CDR1 and CDR2 (germline): TSWWSYY, QGS. This CDR3 reads CALGEDAIPAGKTPRPLIF. The CDR3 nucleotides are TGTGCTCTTGGGGAGGATGCCATACCGGCGGGGAAAACTCCCAGACCCCTGATCTTT.

This clone is deemed medium-sized. V is TRDV1 and J is TRDJ1; 8 nucleotides agree with TRDD3. Germline CDR1 TSWWSYY, CDR2 QGS. This CDR3 contains 22 residues. J was trimmed by 2 bases and V by 0 bases; bases with no gene match: 23. The CDR3, as DNA: TGTGCTCTTGGGGAACTATATCCTGGTGGGGGATGTGGGCGCCTGTGGACCGATAAACTCATCTTT. Amino acid sequence: CALGELYPGGGCGRLWTDKLIF.

Of note for this clone: This could be a read error, since a much larger clone is one nucleotide away. The chain carries TRDV1 and TRDJ1; D remains ambiguous. CDR1 and CDR2 (germline): TSWWSYY, QGS. This CDR3 is 16 amino acids long. Trimming took 3 bases from V and 0 from J, leaving 14 bases between them. The CDR3 coding sequence is TGTGCTCTTGGGGATCCCCTCGGGCTGTACACCGATAAACTCATCTTT. It codes for CALGDPLGLYTDKLIF.

In this sample, this clone is medium-sized (0.01 to 0.1%). The chain joins TRDV1 to TRDJ1, with TRDD3 matching over 8 bases. V trimming: 4 bases; J trimming: 0 bases; junction bases outside the gene matches: 16. Germline values: CDR1 TSWWSYY, CDR2 QGS. The CDR3 is made up of 19 amino acids. CDR3 region: CALGGLSFGGSRHTDKLIF. CDR3 in DNA: TGTGCTCTTGGGGGTCTTTCCTTTGGGGGATCCCGGCACACCGATAAACTCATCTTT.

The sample holds a few counts of this clone. This chain uses TRDV1 with TRDJ1; 10 bases map to TRDD3. Germline values: CDR1 TSWWSYY, CDR2 QGS. This CDR3 comprises 19 residues. J was trimmed by 0 bases and V by 1 base; bases with no gene match: 11. CDR3 nucleotides: TGTGCTCTTGGGGAACCCGGAAATTGTACTGGGGGATACACCGATAAACTCATCTTT. This translates into CALGEPGNCTGGYTDKLIF.

A word on this clone: This may come from a read error, since a much larger clone is one base off. This chain uses TRDV1 with TRDJ1; 7 bases are shared with TRDD2. The ends lost 7 bases at V and 3 bases at J; junction bases unmatched: 41. The germline V gene encodes CDR1 TSWWSYY and CDR2 QGS. The CDR3 is 25 amino acids. CDR3 coding DNA: TGTGCTCTTGTTGCGATTCCTACGGGCAGGCGAGGGGTTTGGCTAAGGTTTCTGTACGCCGATAAACTCATCTTT. Translated: CALVAIPTGRRGVWLRFLYADKLIF.

This clone was detected only a few times. The V gene is TRDV1, the J gene TRDJ1, with 13 bases that match TRDD3. This CDR3 comprises 24 residues. V shed 3 bases, J shed 0 bases, and the junction held 25 bases outside the gene matches. CDR1 and CDR2 (germline): TSWWSYY, QGS. The CDR3: CALGEFFLPALVLGDTGYTDKLIF. The CDR3 coding sequence is TGTGCTCTTGGGGAGTTCTTCCTACCGGCCTTAGTACTGGGGGATACGGGATACACCGATAAACTCATCTTT.

In this sample, this clone turned up once. Only one base separates this from a far larger clonotype, so it likely reflects a read error. The V call is TRAV38-2/DV8, the J call TRDJ1; 10 bases match TRDD3. Trimming removed 9 bases from V and 5 bases from J; junction bases left unmatched: 4. Per germline, CDR1 TSESDYY and CDR2 QEAYKQQN. The CDR3 has 12 amino acids. The DNA of the CDR3 is TGTGCTTGGGGGGATACGGAAGATAAACTCATCTTT. Translating gives CAWGDTEDKLIF.

Comments on this clone: This sequence is one base from a far larger clone and is likely a read error. The genes are TRDV3 and TRDJ1; 8 nucleotides align to TRDD3. Looked up from germline, CDR1 is TVYSNPD and CDR2 is GDNSRS (reference sequence). The CDR3 runs 15 residues. CDR3 protein: CAFRWGDSGTEKLIF. The CDR3 DNA is TGTGCCTTTCGGTGGGGGGATAGTGGAACCGAGAAACTCATCTTT.

Note on this clone: This may stem from a read error, because a much larger clone lies one nucleotide away. Other DNA sequences of this sample code for an identical CDR3. The V call is TRDV3, the J call TRDJ1; 8 bases agree with TRDD3. The ends lost 4 bases at V and 0 bases at J; junction bases unmatched: 22. CDR1 TVYSNPD and CDR2 GDNSRS come from the germline V gene (reference sequence). The CDR3 length is 19 residues. The CDR3 region has the DNA TGTGCCTCCAATTACCCCCAAAACACCCTGGGGGACTACACCGATAAACTCATCTTT. This translates into CASNYPQNTLGDYTDKLIF.

By share, this clone counts as large. V and J are TRDV3 and TRDJ1; 9 bases align to TRDD3. The CDR3 has 20 amino acids. The trim removed 5 bases at V and 2 bases at J, leaving 27 bases unmatched. Germline lookup yields CDR1 TVYSNPD and CDR2 GDNSRS (reference sequence). The chain's CDR3 is CAPKCSYKRVLGEGTDKLIF. CDR3 sequence (DNA): TGTGCCCCCAAGTGTTCCTACAAAAGAGTACTGGGGGAGGGAACCGATAAACTCATCTTT.

Remarks on this clone: This same CDR3 is encoded by further DNA sequences in the sample. The V call is TRDV1, the J call TRDJ1; 11 bases match TRDD3. Germline V gene lookup returns CDR1 TSWWSYY and CDR2 QGS. The CDR3 totals 19 residues. With V trimmed by 4 bases and J by 0 bases, 13 bases remained unmatched. CDR3 DNA sequence: TGTGCTCTTGGGGGGATAGACTTTGGGGGATACGTCTACACCGATAAACTCATCTTT. Residues: CALGGIDFGGYVYTDKLIF.

Regarding this clone: A read error is likely here: a far larger clone is one base away. This same CDR3 is encoded by further DNA sequences in the sample. The J gene is TRDJ1, the V gene TRDV1; perhaps TRDD3 as D (8 bases). Looked up from germline, CDR1 is TSWWSYY and CDR2 is QGS. The CDR3 consists of 19 residues. The DNA of the CDR3 is TGCGCTCTTGGGGAACGGTTCCTACTTACTGGGGGGTACACCGATAAACTCATCTTT. It encodes CALGERFLLTGGYTDKLIF.

A remark on this clone: This likely traces to a read error, being one base from a far larger clone. The rearrangement uses TRDV1 and TRDJ1, with D possibly matching TRDD3 (5 bases). Germline CDR1 and CDR2: TSWWSYY and QGS. The CDR3 is made up of 18 amino acids. The V gene lost 2 bases and the J gene lost 1 base, with 20 bases spanning the gap. The CDR3, as DNA: TGTGCTCTTGGGGAATCCCATTTCTGGGCTGCCCCCACCGATAAACTCATCTTT. Encoded protein: CALGESHFWAAPTDKLIF.

Only a few counts were recorded for this clone. The chain is built from TRDV1 and TRDJ3, with 8 bases aligning to TRDD3. This CDR3 has 22 amino acids. Germline V gene data show CDR1 as TSWWSYY and CDR2 as QGS. With V trimmed by 0 bases and J by 0 bases, 13 bases remained unmatched. CDR3 loop: CALGELSPWGTRSSWDTRQMFF. In DNA form, the CDR3 reads TGTGCTCTTGGGGAACTTTCTCCCTGGGGGACCCGTAGCTCCTGGGACACCCGACAGATGTTTTTC.

This clone showed up just a few times. The chain is built from TRDV1 and TRDJ1; 8 bases match TRDD3. Germline values: CDR1 TSWWSYY, CDR2 QGS. Trimming at V came to 1 base and at J to 0 bases, leaving 16 bases not matched to a gene. CDR3 size: 20 residues. CDR3 bases: TGTGCTCTTGGGGAACGTGGAGGGGGGATATTCCGTCTGTACACCGATAAACTCATCTTT. This encodes CALGERGGGIFRLYTDKLIF.

This clone is large. This chain links TRDV1 with TRDJ2; 8 nucleotides line up with TRDD3. Trimming removed 9 bases from V and 4 bases from J; junction bases left unmatched: 19. CDR1 TSWWSYY and CDR2 QGS come from the germline V gene. The CDR3 is 18 residues long. The CDR3 bases are TGTGCTCTCGGGACCCCCTTCTTGGTGGGGGATTCGACAGCACAACTCTTCTTT. Residues: CALGTPFLVGDSTAQLFF.

This clone was found a few times. The gene calls are TRDV1 and TRDJ1; possibly TRDD2 or TRDD3 for D (7 bases each). Germline V gene lookup returns CDR1 TSWWSYY and CDR2 QGS. The CDR3 is 19 residues long. V was trimmed by 2 bases and J by 3 bases, leaving 25 bases between them. The CDR3 sequence is CALGEISYVGIISSDKLIF. CDR3 in DNA: TGTGCTCTTGGGGAAATTTCCTACGTGGGGATAATTAGCTCCGATAAACTCATCTTT.

In its sample, this clone ranks as large. The chain uses TRDV1 and TRDJ1; perhaps TRDD2 as D (5 bases). The CDR3 length is 20 residues. The V and J ends lost 3 bases and 0 bases respectively, with 26 bases between them. Looked up from germline, CDR1 is TSWWSYY and CDR2 is QGS. The CDR3 DNA reads as TGTGCTCTTGGGGATCTCTACTCTTCCGACTTAAGAGGCTACACCGATAAACTCATCTTT. Translation: CALGDLYSSDLRGYTDKLIF.

As regards this clone: This may stem from a read error, because a much larger clone lies one nucleotide away. This chain uses TRAV29/DV5 with TRDJ1; D assignment may be TRDD1 or TRDD3 (5 bases each). Trimming removed 1 base at V and 3 bases at J, with 37 bases between. The length of the CDR3 is 22 residues. The germline V gene has CDR1 NSMFDY and CDR2 ISSIKDK. The CDR3 DNA is TGTGCAGCAAGCAGAATAGGCATACGCCAATCCAACGAACCCGCGATATCCGATAAACTCATCTTT. Translated: CAASRIGIRQSNEPAISDKLIF. The variable domain in full, with the rest retrieved from reference TRAV29/DV5 and TRDJ1, is DQQVKQNSPSLSVQEGRISILNCDYTNSMFDYFLWYKKYPAEGPTFLISISSIKDKNEDGRFTVFLNKSAKHLSLHIVPSQPGDSAVYFCAASRIGIRQSNEPAISDKLIFGKGTRVTVEP.

As for this clone: A clone one base away is much larger, so this may be a read error. This rearrangement joins TRDV1 to TRDJ1, with TRDD3 identical over 7 bases. Trimming at V came to 6 bases and at J to 0 bases, leaving 10 bases not matched to a gene. Germline V CDR1 and CDR2: TSWWSYY, QGS. The CDR3 is 16 residues long. This chain's CDR3 is CALGRWGTHYTDKLIF. CDR3 DNA: TGTGCTCTTGGAAGGTGGGGGACGCACTACACCGATAAACTCATCTTT.

V gene TRDV1 combines with J gene TRDJ1; possible D gene TRDD2, 9 bases. The CDR3 covers 21 residues. The V end was cut by 5 bases, the J end by 0 bases, with 31 bases between. Germline CDR1 TSWWSYY, CDR2 QGS. This CDR3 reads CALGPRPSYGLGDLYTDKLIF. As DNA, the CDR3 is TGTGCTCTTGGGCCACGGCCTTCCTACGGCCTGGGGGACCTTTACACCGATAAACTCATCTTT.

A remark on this clone: This may come from a read error, since a much larger clone is one base off. Other DNA sequences from this sample encode an identical CDR3 as well. The V and J genes are TRDV1 and TRDJ1; a weak D match, TRDD3 (6 bases). This CDR3 contains 22 residues. The V gene's germline CDR1 is TSWWSYY and CDR2 QGS. Here the CDR3 reads CALGELAPGLTSPWGFSWKLIF. As DNA, the CDR3 is TGTGCCCTTGGGGAACTTGCGCCTGGCCTAACCTCTCCTTGGGGGTTCTCGTGGAAGCTCATCTTT.

This clone is large (0.1 to 1%) within its sample. Other DNA sequences from this sample encode an identical CDR3 as well. This chain joins TRDV1 and TRDJ1; possibly TRDD2 for D (7 bases). Trimming removed 0 bases from V and 0 bases from J, with 38 bases in between. Looked up from germline, CDR1 is TSWWSYY and CDR2 is QGS. CDR3 size: 25 residues. For the CDR3, the DNA is TGTGCTCTTGGGGAACTCTGTGCCTTCTGGGGTTCCTACCTAGGGGAAATCCCTCACACCGATAAACTCATCTTT. Translation gives CALGELCAFWGSYLGEIPHTDKLIF.

On this clone itself: This likely stems from a read error, as it lies one base from a far larger clone. The V and J genes are TRAV38-2/DV8 and TRDJ1; TRDD3 matches at 8 bases. Germline V gene data show CDR1 as TSESDYY and CDR2 as QEAYKQQN. The CDR3 consists of 26 residues. CDR3 coding DNA: TGTGCTTATGGATGTGGCTCCGTACTGGGGGTCCCGCACCTCTACGTCCCAACGTTGTACACCGATAAACTCACCTTT. It encodes CAYGCGSVLGVPHLYVPTLYTDKLTF.